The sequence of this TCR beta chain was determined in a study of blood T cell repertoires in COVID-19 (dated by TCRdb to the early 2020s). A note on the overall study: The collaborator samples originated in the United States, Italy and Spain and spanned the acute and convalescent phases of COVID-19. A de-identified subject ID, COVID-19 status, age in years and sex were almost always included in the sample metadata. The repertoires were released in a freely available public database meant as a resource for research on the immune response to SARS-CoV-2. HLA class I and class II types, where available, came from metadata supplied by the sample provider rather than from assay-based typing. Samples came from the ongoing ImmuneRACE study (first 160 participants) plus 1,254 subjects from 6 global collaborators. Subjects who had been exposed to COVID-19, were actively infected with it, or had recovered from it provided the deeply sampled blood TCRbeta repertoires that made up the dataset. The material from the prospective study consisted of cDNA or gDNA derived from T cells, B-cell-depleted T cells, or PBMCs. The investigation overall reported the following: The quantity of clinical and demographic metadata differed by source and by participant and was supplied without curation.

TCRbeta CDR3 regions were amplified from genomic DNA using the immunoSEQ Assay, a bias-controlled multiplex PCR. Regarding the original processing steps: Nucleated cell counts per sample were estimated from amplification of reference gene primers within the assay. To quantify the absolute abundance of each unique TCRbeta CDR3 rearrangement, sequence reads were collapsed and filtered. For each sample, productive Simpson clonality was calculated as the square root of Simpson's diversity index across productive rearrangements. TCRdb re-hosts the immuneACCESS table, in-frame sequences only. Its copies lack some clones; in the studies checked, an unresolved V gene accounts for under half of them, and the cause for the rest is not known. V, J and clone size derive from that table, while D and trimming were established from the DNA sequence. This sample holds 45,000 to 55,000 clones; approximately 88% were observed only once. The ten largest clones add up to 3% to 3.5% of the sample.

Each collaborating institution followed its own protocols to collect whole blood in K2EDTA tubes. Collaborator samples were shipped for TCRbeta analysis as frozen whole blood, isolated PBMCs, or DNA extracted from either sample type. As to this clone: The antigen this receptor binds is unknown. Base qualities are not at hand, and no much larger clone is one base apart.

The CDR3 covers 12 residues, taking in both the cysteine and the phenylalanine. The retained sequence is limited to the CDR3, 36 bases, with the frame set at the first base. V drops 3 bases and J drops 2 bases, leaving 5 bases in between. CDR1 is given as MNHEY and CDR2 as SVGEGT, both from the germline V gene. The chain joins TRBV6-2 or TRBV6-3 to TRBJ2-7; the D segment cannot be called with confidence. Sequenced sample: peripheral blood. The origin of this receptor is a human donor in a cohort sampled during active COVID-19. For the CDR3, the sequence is CASSYFAYEQYF. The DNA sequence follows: TGTGCCAGCAGTTATTTCGCCTACGAGCAGTACTTC.